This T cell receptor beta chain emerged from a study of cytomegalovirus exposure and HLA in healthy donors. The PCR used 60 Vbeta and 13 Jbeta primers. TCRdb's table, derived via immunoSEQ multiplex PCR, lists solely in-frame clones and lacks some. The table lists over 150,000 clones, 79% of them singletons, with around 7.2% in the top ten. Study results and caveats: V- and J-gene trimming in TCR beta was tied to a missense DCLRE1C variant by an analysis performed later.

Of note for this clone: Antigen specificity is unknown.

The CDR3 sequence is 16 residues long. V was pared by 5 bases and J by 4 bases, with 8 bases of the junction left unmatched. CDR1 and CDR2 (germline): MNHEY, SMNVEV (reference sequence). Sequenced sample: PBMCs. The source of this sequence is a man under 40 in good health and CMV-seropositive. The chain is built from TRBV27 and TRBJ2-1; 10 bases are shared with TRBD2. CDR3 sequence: CASSAAGTSAYNEQFF. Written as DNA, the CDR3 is TGTGCCAGCAGTGCCGCCGGGACTAGCGCTTACAATGAGCAGTTCTTC.